Each of the 31 T cell receptor beta chains below was sequenced from the same sample in a study of T cell repertoires in cytomegalovirus infection. These receptors lack a known antigen. TCRdb called the reads again in MiXCR, with one record for every CDR3 protein. The sample has around 770,000 distinct CDR3 sequences, about 29% seen once. The material was cultured CD8+ T cells from PBMCs, obtained from culture after CMV antigen stimulation. These receptors all come from a human donor in good health (CMV status not recorded). Some clones in this sample may be carry-over from other donors' samples.

J is TRBJ2-5 and V is TRBV7-4, with D uncertain. This CDR3 comprises 16 residues. V was shortened by 7 bases and J by 1 base, with 19 bases between the two germline ends. The germline gives CDR1 SGHVT, CDR2 SQSDAQ. CDR3 DNA: TGTGCCAGCAAATCCCTCCTGTCGAGCCTCCAAGAGACCCAGTACTTC. Its translation: CASKSLLSSLQETQYF.

About this clonotype itself: One junction end does not reproduce the germline sequence, and a read error may be involved. The genes are TRBV4-1 and TRBJ1-1; D unclear. The length of the CDR3 is 13 residues. Looked up from germline, CDR1 is MGHRA and CDR2 is YSYEKL. CDR3 sequence reads: CASSPGLNTEAYF. The CDR3 DNA reads as TGCGCCAGCAGCCCCGGGCTGAACACTGAAGCTTACTTT.

This clonotype was detected only a few times. The J gene is TRBJ2-2, the V gene TRBV29-1; D gene uncertain. Trimming took off 5 bases at V and 5 bases at J, with 12 bases between the two ends. Looked up from germline, CDR1 is SQVTM and CDR2 is ANQGSEA. This CDR3 comprises 13 residues. DNA of the CDR3: TGCAGCGTTATAGGGAAGGAAACCGGGGAGCTGTTTTTT. It encodes CSVIGKETGELFF.

This clonotype has only a few counts. The chain carries TRBV5-1 and TRBJ2-2; D not resolved. The CDR3 has 14 amino acids. V lost 6 bases and J lost 1, with 10 bases in between. Germline-derived CDR1 and CDR2 are SGHRS and YFSETQ. Written as DNA, the CDR3 is TGCGCCAGCACCGATGGGGAGAACACCGGGGAGCTGTTTTTT. The encoded protein is CASTDGENTGELFF.

The sample holds a few counts of this clonotype. The chain links TRBV7-9 to TRBJ1-4, with 9 bases matching TRBD1. CDR3 length: 15 amino acids. Germline CDR1 and CDR2: SEHNR and FQNEAQ (reference sequence). V trimming: 5 bases; J trimming: 4 bases; junction bases outside the gene matches: 5. CDR3 in DNA: TGTGCCAGCAGCCTGGGGACAGGGATTAATGAAAAACTGTTTTTT. It is translated as CASSLGTGINEKLFF.

The sample holds a few counts of this clonotype. The chain carries TRBV6-2 or TRBV6-3 and TRBJ2-3; 7 nucleotides line up with TRBD1. The CDR3 is made up of 16 amino acids. Germline assignment: CDR1 MNHEY and CDR2 SVGEGT. The junction had 4 bases not matched to a gene; V was cut back by 0 bases and J by 1 base. The CDR3 region has the DNA TGTGCCAGCAGTTACTCTAGTGGACAGGGCACAGATACGCAGTATTTT. Amino acids: CASSYSSGQGTDTQYF.

This clonotype has only a few counts. The CDR3 DNA is TGTGCCAGCAGTTTAACGGGACCCAGCAATCAGCCCCAGCATTTT. Its translation is CASSLTGPSNQPQHF. The chain joins TRBV27 to TRBJ1-5; D is possibly TRBD1 (5 bases). The V gene lost 2 bases and the J gene lost 1 base, with 9 bases spanning the gap. The CDR3 extends over 15 amino acids. Germline V gives CDR1 MNHEY, CDR2 SMNVEV (reference sequence).

This clonotype was observed a few times. The rearrangement links TRBV19 to TRBJ2-1; TRBD1 agrees at 10 bases. V shed 2 bases, J shed 8 bases, and the junction held 6 bases outside the gene matches. CDR1 is LNHDA, CDR2 SQIVND, per germline (reference sequence). The CDR3 totals 15 residues. CDR3: CASSIRDRGRDEQFF. The CDR3 DNA follows: TGTGCCAGTAGTATACGGGACAGGGGAAGAGATGAGCAGTTCTTC.

This clonotype showed up many times. The V and J genes are TRBV7-8 and TRBJ1-1; D perhaps matches TRBD1 (6 bases). The CDR3 totals 14 residues. With 1 base removed from V and 3 bases from J, the gap between germline ends came to 9 bases. Germline CDR1 is SGHVS and CDR2 is FQNEAQ. Here the CDR3 DNA reads TGTGCCAGCAGCTTAGAAACAGGGTACACTGAAGCTTTCTTT. Encoded protein: CASSLETGYTEAFF.

The chain has TRBV15 and TRBJ2-3; unclear D gene. V was trimmed by 4 bases and J by 2 bases, leaving 16 bases between them. Germline V gene data show CDR1 as LNHNV and CDR2 as YYDKDF (reference sequence). The CDR3 sequence is 16 residues long. This CDR3 is CATSTPRTENTDTQYF. CDR3 bases: TGTGCCACCAGCACTCCCCGGACGGAGAACACAGATACGCAGTATTTT.

This clonotype appeared a single time. V usage is TRBV19 and J usage is TRBJ1-4; D gene ambiguous. This CDR3 contains 16 residues. V shed 5 bases and J shed 3 bases, with 16 bases lying between them. The germline CDR1 and CDR2 sequences are LNHDA and SQIVND (reference sequence). The CDR3 DNA reads TGTGCCAGTAGTCCTCTCCCCGACGGTCCTAATGAAAAACTGTTTTTT. Translated, it gives CASSPLPDGPNEKLFF.

This clonotype was seen only once. This chain joins TRBV27 and TRBJ2-7, with D perhaps matching TRBD1 or TRBD2 (6 bases each). CDR3 length: 10 residues. Deletions cut 11 bases from V and 4 bases from J, with 9 bases between. CDR1 MNHEY and CDR2 SMNVEV come from the germline V gene (reference sequence). The CDR3 sequence: CARGGYEQYF. The CDR3 DNA is TGTGCCCGAGGGGGGTACGAGCAGTACTTC.

The chain is built from TRBV5-1 and TRBJ2-3; no clear D gene. Trimming took 1 base from V and 6 from J, leaving 6 bases between them. CDR3 length equals 12 residues. Germline V lookup: CDR1 SGHRS, CDR2 YFSETQ. The CDR3 nucleotides read TGCGCCAGCAGCTTGCATTCGGATACGCAGTATTTT. This encodes CASSLHSDTQYF. The variable domain in full, with the rest retrieved from reference TRBV5-1 and TRBJ2-3, is KAGVTQTPRYLIKTRGQQVTLSCSPISGHRSVSWYQQTPGQGLQFLFEYFSETQRNKGNFPGRFSGRQFSNSRSEMNVSTLELGDSALYLCASSLHSDTQYFGPGTRLTVL.

The gene calls are TRBV7-2 and TRBJ2-5; 9 bases are shared with TRBD1. This CDR3 spans 17 amino acids. J lost 5 bases, V lost 3 bases, and 13 bases had no gene match. Germline-derived CDR1 and CDR2 are SGHTA and FQGNSA. Written as DNA, the CDR3 is TGTGCCAGCAGCTTCACAGGGGGCGAGAGGAGGGGGGAGACCCAGTACTTC. Protein product: CASSFTGGERRGETQYF.

This clonotype was observed a handful of times. The rearrangement links TRBV4-2 to TRBJ1-5; D might be TRBD1 (6 bases). V gave up 0 bases and J gave up 11 bases, with 14 bases separating them. CDR3 size: 14 residues. Germline V gene data show CDR1 as LGHNA and CDR2 as YNFKEQ. The CDR3 sequence is CASSQDGQPSTQHF. The CDR3 coding sequence is TGTGCCAGCAGCCAAGATGGACAGCCCTCGACCCAGCATTTT.

This clonotype was found a few times. The V call is TRBV20-1, the J call TRBJ1-2; no firm D call. From germline, CDR1 is DFQATT and CDR2 SNEGSKA (reference sequence). The germline V and J ends were trimmed by 3 bases and 2 bases, with 7 bases remaining between them. The length of the CDR3 is 12 residues. The CDR3 here is CSASGGNYGYTF. CDR3 in DNA: TGCAGTGCTAGCGGAGGGAACTATGGCTACACCTTC.

About this clonotype: A read error may explain this, as a much larger clone is one base away. V gene TRBV20-1 combines with J gene TRBJ2-2; D gene ambiguous. Trimming removed 0 bases from V and 2 bases from J, with 4 bases in between. CDR3 size: 13 residues. Per the germline V gene, CDR1 is DFQATT and CDR2 is SNEGSKA (reference sequence). CDR3 loop: CSARDLNTGELFF. The CDR3 region has the DNA TGCAGTGCTAGAGATCTAAACACCGGGGAGCTGTTTTTT.

The chain has TRBV4-1 and TRBJ2-1; either TRBD1 or TRBD2 may supply D (6 bases each). Germline V gene lookup returns CDR1 MGHRA and CDR2 YSYEKL. CDR3 length equals 16 residues. V lost 5 bases to trimming and J lost 0 bases, with 14 bases between them. In DNA, the CDR3 is TGCGCCAGCAGCGTCTTAGGGGGGTACTCCTACAATGAGCAGTTCTTC. Translating it yields CASSVLGGYSYNEQFF.

The V call is TRBV7-9, the J call TRBJ2-1; D could derive from TRBD1 or TRBD2 (6 bases each). Looked up from germline, CDR1 is SEHNR and CDR2 is FQNEAQ (reference sequence). This CDR3 region has 19 residues. The ends were cut back, 8 bases at V and 0 bases at J, with 26 bases in the middle. CDR3 residues: CASGPHLLRGAPSYNEQFF. The CDR3, as DNA: TGTGCCAGCGGCCCGCACCTCCTGAGGGGGGCGCCCTCCTACAATGAGCAGTTCTTC.

The chain is built from TRBV4-1 and TRBJ2-7; perhaps D is TRBD1 or TRBD2 (5 bases each). Trimming removed 0 bases at V and 2 bases at J, with 20 bases between. This CDR3 has 18 residues. CDR1 is MGHRA and CDR2 is YSYEKL in the germline V gene. The CDR3 nucleotides read TGCGCCAGCAGCCAAGAAGGGACCGATATTCTTCCCGCCTACGAGCAGTACTTC. It specifies CASSQEGTDILPAYEQYF.

This clonotype was seen many times. The rearrangement links TRBV7-2 to TRBJ1-1; TRBD1 aligns across 9 bases. The germline V gene encodes CDR1 SGHTA and CDR2 FQGNSA. V lost 4 bases and J lost 3; bases outside the gene matches: 6. The CDR3 contains 15 residues. The CDR3 DNA is TGTGCCAGCAGCTGGGTGACAGGGGGGGACACTGAAGCTTTCTTT. Translated: CASSWVTGGDTEAFF.

This clonotype was seen a handful of times. The chain recombines TRBV12-3 or TRBV12-4 with TRBJ2-6, with a tentative D call TRBD1 (6 bases). The V end was cut by 5 bases, the J end by 7 bases, with 27 bases between. CDR3 length equals 19 residues. CDR3 in amino acids: CASSLRDTLHLLGANVLTF. As DNA, the CDR3 is TGTGCCAGCAGTCTCCGGGACACTCTTCACCTTCTGGGCGCCAACGTCCTGACTTTC.

The rearrangement uses TRBV20-1 and TRBJ2-5; tentative D call: TRBD2 (6 bases). V was pared by 6 bases and J by 5 bases, with 22 bases between. Germline CDR1 reads DFQATT; CDR2 reads SNEGSKA (reference sequence). This CDR3 comprises 15 residues. DNA of the CDR3: TGCAGTGCCCGGGGACTCTATAGTACAGAGGAGACCCAGTACTTC. This sequence encodes CSARGLYSTEETQYF.

The V gene is TRBV7-9, the J gene TRBJ1-1; 8 bases are a match to TRBD1. This CDR3 contains 14 residues. The germline V gene has CDR1 SEHNR and CDR2 FQNEAQ (reference sequence). V lost 5 bases to trimming and J lost 4 bases; unmatched junction nucleotides: 6. CDR3 bases: TGTGCCAGCAGCCTCGAGACAGGGGCCACTGAAGCTTTCTTT. Protein: CASSLETGATEAFF.

This clonotype has more than one count but fewer than ten. The chain joins TRBV7-9 to TRBJ1-2, with D possibly matching TRBD1 (6 bases). This CDR3 spans 16 amino acids. Germline V CDR1 and CDR2: SEHNR, FQNEAQ (reference sequence). V was shortened by 2 bases and J by 1 base, with 14 bases between the two germline ends. The CDR3 loop reads CASSLPPGTINYGYTF. DNA of the CDR3: TGTGCCAGCAGCTTACCTCCTGGGACAATTAACTATGGCTACACCTTC.

J is TRBJ2-5 and V is TRBV7-6, with D possibly being TRBD1 or TRBD2 (5 bases each). Germline V CDR1 and CDR2: SGHVS, FNYEAQ. The CDR3 contains 13 residues. V was pared by 4 bases and J by 10 bases, with 16 bases between. The DNA of the CDR3 is TGTGCCAGCAGCTCCCCCGGGGCCGAGGACCAGTACTTC. This encodes CASSSPGAEDQYF. The full variable domain, rest sourced from reference TRBV7-6 and TRBJ2-5, is GAGVSQSPRYKVTKRGQDVALRCDPISGHVSLYWYRQALGQGPEFLTYFNYEAQQDKSGLPNDRFSAERPEGSISTLTIQRTEQRDSAMYRCASSSPGAEDQYFGPGTRLLVL.

The rearrangement uses TRBV19 and TRBJ2-5; possibly TRBD1 for D (7 bases). CDR1 and CDR2 (germline): LNHDA, SQIVND (reference sequence). Trimming left V 6 bases short and J 3 bases short, with 14 bases between. The CDR3 has 14 amino acids. The CDR3 is CASRRQGGKETQYF. As DNA, the CDR3 is TGTGCCAGTAGACGACAGGGAGGTAAAGAGACCCAGTACTTC.

The sample holds a few counts of this clonotype. The chain has TRBV9 and TRBJ2-1; D is uncertain. V dropped 0 bases and J dropped 6 bases, with 10 bases sitting between them. The CDR3 has 14 amino acids. Germline V lookup: CDR1 SGDLS, CDR2 YYNGEE. In DNA, the CDR3 is TGTGCCAGCAGCGTAGATCTAGGTGGCAATGAGCAGTTCTTC. This sequence encodes CASSVDLGGNEQFF.

The J gene is TRBJ2-5, the V gene TRBV6-4; D gene unclear. The V end lost 2 bases, the J end lost 6 bases, and 13 bases lay between the germline ends. Germline V CDR1 and CDR2: MRHNA, SNTAGT. The CDR3 runs 14 residues. CDR3 in amino acids: CASSDGKGLKTQYF. The CDR3 coding sequence is TGTGCCAGCAGTGACGGAAAGGGATTAAAGACCCAGTACTTC.

At least ten counts were recorded for this clonotype. The chain joins TRBV12-3 or TRBV12-4 to TRBJ1-1, with 7 bases matching TRBD1. With V trimmed by 7 bases and J by 5 bases, 4 bases remained unmatched. The CDR3 extends over 12 amino acids. The CDR3 reads CASMGQTTEAFF. For the CDR3, the DNA is TGTGCCAGCATGGGACAGACAACTGAAGCTTTCTTT.

The rearrangement joins TRBV2 to TRBJ2-7; D not certain. The CDR3 spans 13 residues. With 4 bases removed from V and 0 bases from J, the gap between germline ends came to 7 bases. Germline assignment: CDR1 SNHLY and CDR2 FYNNEI. The CDR3 DNA is TGTGCCAGCAGTGGTCGCGTCTCCTACGAGCAGTACTTC. The encoded protein is CASSGRVSYEQYF.